These 16 T cell receptor beta chains were all obtained from the same sample, sequenced in a study of cytomegalovirus exposure and HLA in healthy donors. The PCR ran on 60 Vbeta and 13 Jbeta primers. TCRdb's copy holds only in-frame clones and misses some; the assay was immunoSEQ multiplex PCR. Of roughly 150,000 clones listed, 65% to 90% are singletons. The sequenced material came from PBMCs. These receptor sequences come from a male donor in good health and CMV-seronegative.

The CDR3 here is CASSIREGYMGYTF. The CDR3 DNA is TGTGCCAGCTCAATTCGCGAGGGATATATGGGCTACACCTTC. V usage is TRBV18 and J usage is TRBJ1-2; D is ambiguous. There are 14 residues in the CDR3. V was trimmed by 5 bases and J by 8 bases, leaving 18 bases between them. Germline V CDR1 and CDR2: KGHSH, LQKENI.

This chain uses TRBV5-4 with TRBJ1-2; the match to TRBD1 covers 7 bases. The CDR3 covers 14 residues. Germline CDR1 is SGHNT and CDR2 is YYREEE (reference sequence). The V and J ends lost 4 bases and 4 bases, in that order; junction bases with no gene match: 7. This CDR3 reads CASSRTGAVYGYTF. DNA for the CDR3: TGTGCCAGCAGCCGTACAGGGGCAGTCTATGGCTACACCTTC.

The CDR3 reads CASSLVAGTEAFF. CDR3 in DNA: TGTGCCAGCAGCTTAGTGGCGGGCACTGAAGCTTTCTTT. The V gene is TRBV11-2, the J gene TRBJ1-1; D is ambiguous. V was cut by 1 base and J by 4 bases, with 7 bases left in between. The CDR3 length is 13 residues. CDR1 and CDR2 from the germline V gene are SGHAT and FQNNGV.

The J gene is TRBJ1-4, the V gene TRBV19; D gene unclear. Trimming removed 0 bases from V and 4 bases from J, with 12 bases in between. Germline lookup yields CDR1 LNHDA and CDR2 SQIVND (reference sequence). The CDR3 runs to 16 residues. The CDR3 nucleotides read TGTGCCAGTAGTATAGACGTGGCCCTTGGTAATGAAAAACTGTTTTTT. Protein sequence: CASSIDVALGNEKLFF.

The V and J genes are TRBV10-1 and TRBJ2-6; 8 bases map to TRBD2. J lost 0 bases, V lost 6 bases, and 4 bases had no gene match. Per germline, CDR1 WNHNN and CDR2 SYGVQD (reference sequence). The CDR3 is 16 amino acids. CDR3 DNA sequence: TGCGCCAGCAGCGGGACTAGTCTCTCTGGGGCCAACGTCCTGACTTTC. Translation gives CASSGTSLSGANVLTF.

Concerning this clone: The same CDR3 arises from other DNA sequences in this sample as well. V usage is TRBV11-2 and J usage is TRBJ1-2; 8 bases are shared with TRBD1. The germline gives CDR1 SGHAT, CDR2 FQNNGV. This CDR3 comprises 13 residues. Trimming at V came to 4 bases and at J to 4 bases, leaving 2 bases not matched to a gene. CDR3 residues: CASSSDRGYGYTF. The CDR3 DNA reads TGTGCCAGCAGCTCTGACAGGGGCTATGGCTACACCTTC.

The chain recombines TRBV6-1 with TRBJ2-5; tentatively, D is TRBD2 (6 bases). With 1 base removed from V and 0 bases from J, the gap between germline ends came to 9 bases. The CDR3 is 15 residues long. Per germline, CDR1 MNHNS and CDR2 SASEGT. The CDR3 coding sequence is TGTGCCAGCAGTGAAGGGGGACTGAACCAAGAGACCCAGTACTTC. It encodes CASSEGGLNQETQYF.

This chain joins TRBV15 and TRBJ2-1, with a tentative D call TRBD2 (5 bases). V was shortened by 0 bases and J by 9 bases, with 6 bases between the two germline ends. The germline V gene has CDR1 LNHNV and CDR2 YYDKDF (reference sequence). CDR3 size: 12 residues. The CDR3 DNA reads as TGTGCCACCAGCAGAGATGAGGGTGAGCAGTTCTTC. It encodes CATSRDEGEQFF.

The chain recombines TRBV5-5 with TRBJ1-2; 8 nucleotides match TRBD1. Germline CDR1 SGHKS, CDR2 YYEKEE (reference sequence). The trim removed 3 bases at V and 3 bases at J, leaving 10 bases unmatched. This CDR3 region has 16 residues. In nucleotides, the CDR3 is TGTGCCAGCAGCTCGTACTCCGGGACAGGTGACTATGGCTACACCTTC. Its protein product is CASSSYSGTGDYGYTF.

The chain joins TRBV7-8 to TRBJ2-7; possibly TRBD1 for D (6 bases). Deletions cut 3 bases from V and 0 bases from J, with 30 bases between. The CDR3 loop spans 21 amino acids. Germline-derived CDR1 and CDR2 are SGHVS and FQNEAQ. The CDR3 sequence is CASSFWARLIRGPLSSYEQYF. The CDR3 DNA reads as TGTGCCAGCAGCTTCTGGGCGCGGTTGATCAGGGGCCCGTTGAGCTCCTACGAGCAGTACTTC.

The rearrangement links TRBV7-9 to TRBJ1-6; 10 nucleotides align to TRBD1. With 5 bases clipped from V and 0 bases from J, the junction kept 10 bases outside the gene matches. There are 19 residues in the CDR3. Germline V gene lookup returns CDR1 SEHNR and CDR2 FQNEAQ (reference sequence). The CDR3 DNA follows: TGTGCCAGCAGCCCGTTAGGGACAGGGGAGAGCTCCTATAATTCACCCCTCCACTTT. This translates into CASSPLGTGESSYNSPLHF.

This chain connects TRBV7-6 to TRBJ2-1; the match to TRBD1 covers 8 bases. J lost 2 bases, V lost 5 bases, and 8 bases had no gene match. Looked up from germline, CDR1 is SGHVS and CDR2 is FNYEAQ. This CDR3 is built from 16 residues. CDR3 coding DNA: TGTGCCAGCAGCCTACAGGGACAGGTTCCCTACAATGAGCAGTTCTTC. This gives the protein CASSLQGQVPYNEQFF.

The genes are TRBV5-1 and TRBJ2-3, with D hard to call. V gave up 3 bases and J gave up 5 bases, with 7 bases separating them. The CDR3 has 12 residues. CDR1 is SGHRS, CDR2 YFSETQ, per germline. DNA of the CDR3: TGCGCCAGCAGCTCCTCGGGAGATACGCAGTATTTT. It translates to CASSSSGDTQYF. The whole variable domain, filled in from reference TRBV5-1 and TRBJ2-3, reads KAGVTQTPRYLIKTRGQQVTLSCSPISGHRSVSWYQQTPGQGLQFLFEYFSETQRNKGNFPGRFSGRQFSNSRSEMNVSTLELGDSALYLCASSSSGDTQYFGPGTRLTVL.

V is TRBV5-6 and J is TRBJ2-6, with 7 bases fitting TRBD1. CDR3 size: 19 residues. Germline-derived CDR1 and CDR2 are SGHDT and YYEEEE. V gave up 1 base and J gave up 0 bases; unmatched junction bases: 10. The CDR3 coding sequence is TGTGCCAGCAGCTTGTCGTATGCCAGGGGGTACTCTGGGGCCAACGTCCTGACTTTC. This encodes CASSLSYARGYSGANVLTF.

The V gene is TRBV5-6, the J gene TRBJ1-4; the D gene is possibly TRBD1 (5 bases). The CDR3 has 15 amino acids. V lost 0 bases and J 8 bases, leaving 14 bases between the germline ends. The germline V gene encodes CDR1 SGHDT and CDR2 YYEEEE. CDR3 bases: TGTGCCAGCAGCTTGGACGCAGGGAGGTCCGAAAAACTGTTTTTT. Its protein is CASSLDAGRSEKLFF.

V is TRBV4-3 and J is TRBJ1-2; D perhaps matches TRBD1 (6 bases). The CDR3 sequence is 15 residues long. Per the germline V gene, CDR1 is LGHNA and CDR2 is YSLEER. V lost 1 base, J lost 4 bases, and 13 bases lay in between. CDR3 DNA sequence: TGCGCCAGCAGCCAAGCACAGGGTTATGGCTATGGCTACACCTTC. Encoded protein: CASSQAQGYGYGYTF.